The 8 T cell receptor beta chains given below trace back to one sample, sequenced in a study of T cells in Graves' hyperthyroidism and ophthalmopathy. What was amplified from RNA transcripts were TCR beta CDR3 regions. The HTBI primer set was used in a first-round RT-PCR of the TCR CDR3. TCRdb reprocessed the multiplex PCR reads with MiXCR, giving one entry per CDR3 protein. The sample consists of fewer than 700,000 distinct CDR3 sequences, roughly 17% of them appearing once. The sample taken for sequencing was blood. These receptors came from a woman younger than 45 with Graves' hyperthyroidism.

The V and J genes are TRBV6-1 and TRBJ2-7; the match to TRBD1 covers 8 bases. CDR1 and CDR2 (germline): MNHNS, SASEGT. The CDR3 is 13 amino acids. V lost 8 bases to trimming and J lost 7 bases; unmatched junction nucleotides: 10. The CDR3 sequence: CASQGAGWVEQYF. Here the CDR3 DNA reads TGTGCCAGCCAGGGGGCAGGTTGGGTGGAGCAGTACTTC.

This clonotype was seen only a few times. The genes are TRBV19 and TRBJ2-7, with 11 bases identical to TRBD1. The CDR3 runs 14 residues. Germline lookup yields CDR1 LNHDA and CDR2 SQIVND (reference sequence). V was clipped by 5 bases and J by 6 bases; unmatched bases: 6. CDR3 residues: CASSSDRGLTEQYF. In DNA, the CDR3 is TGTGCCAGTAGTTCGGACAGGGGGCTGACCGAGCAGTACTTC.

Regarding this clonotype: Possible read error: a much larger clone is one base away. This sequence joins TRBV29-1 and TRBJ2-7; 10 bases fit TRBD2. CDR1 is SQVTM and CDR2 is ANQGSEA in the germline V gene. This CDR3 spans 15 amino acids. CDR3 protein: CGVEFKSGRGLEQYF. In nucleotides, the CDR3 is TGCGGCGTTGAGTTTAAGAGCGGGAGGGGTCTCGAGCAGTACTTC.

About this clonotype: Just one base apart from a much larger clone, this may be a read error. The rearrangement uses TRBV2 and TRBJ2-3; unclear D gene. Germline CDR1 and CDR2: SNHLY and FYNNEI. This CDR3 region has 15 residues. The CDR3 loop is CTRTSGWVLTDTQYF. CDR3 DNA: TGTACCAGAACCTCCGGATGGGTACTCACAGATACGCAGTATTTT.

The gene calls are TRBV27 and TRBJ1-5; D unresolved. V lost 6 bases and J 3 bases, leaving 9 bases between the germline ends. The CDR3 loop spans 13 amino acids. The germline V gene has CDR1 MNHEY and CDR2 SMNVEV (reference sequence). CDR3 in amino acids: CASSRGFNQPQHF. The CDR3 nucleotides read TGTGCCAGCAGCCGAGGGTTCAATCAGCCCCAGCATTTT.

This clonotype came up many times. This chain uses TRBV6-2 or TRBV6-3 with TRBJ2-3; TRBD1 agrees at 8 bases. Germline CDR1 is MNHEY and CDR2 is SVGEGT. J lost 0 bases, V lost 2 bases, and 1 base had no gene match. The CDR3 is made up of 15 amino acids. CDR3 protein: CASSYGTGSTDTQYF. Here the CDR3 DNA reads TGTGCCAGCAGTTACGGGACAGGTAGCACAGATACGCAGTATTTT.

This clonotype was seen repeatedly, ten times or more. V gene TRBV20-1 combines with J gene TRBJ2-3; 8 bases are shared with TRBD2. With V trimmed by 5 bases and J by 1 base, 5 bases remained unmatched. Looked up from germline, CDR1 is DFQATT and CDR2 is SNEGSKA (reference sequence). CDR3 length: 14 amino acids. The DNA for the CDR3 is TGCAGTGCTTATAGCGGGACCGGCACAGATACGCAGTATTTT. It specifies CSAYSGTGTDTQYF.

The V and J genes are TRBV19 and TRBJ2-7; TRBD1 might be the D (6 bases). This CDR3 has 14 residues. The germline V gene has CDR1 LNHDA and CDR2 SQIVND (reference sequence). Trimming cost V 5 bases and J 3 bases, with 14 bases left between them. The CDR3 loop reads CASSSQGTIYEQYF. The CDR3 coding sequence is TGTGCCAGTAGTTCACAGGGTACCATCTACGAGCAGTACTTC.